Listed below are T cell receptor beta chains from one sample, sequenced in a study of shared clonotypes between healthy human individuals. Assay used: immunoSEQ multiplex PCR; TCRdb lists only in-frame clones, some missing. The sample records 2 million to 2.5 million clones, almost 96% being singletons. Sequencing input: naive CD4+ T cells sorted from blood. Receptor source: a man aged 18 to 29 in good health. CDR3s include the opening cysteine and the closing phenylalanine or tryptophan. A D gene is named only where the DNA matches it firmly. Expanded clones are given a class, and other clones once, few, many or no size at all.

D	J	V	size	DNA	CDR3
-	TRBJ2-2	TRBV10-2	-	TGCGCCTCCCAACAGCCGAACACCGGGGAGCTGTTTTTT	CASQQPNTGELFF
-	TRBJ1-6	TRBV5-4	-	TGTGCCAGCAGCTTGGACAGGGAAGTGAGTATCCTGCCCCTCCACTTT	CASSLDREVSILPLHF
-	TRBJ1-2	TRBV7-3	-	TGTGCCAGCAGCTCTCCCGGACTGAATATAGGCTACACCTTC	CASSSPGLNIGYTF
-	TRBJ2-2	TRBV5-1	-	TGCGCCAGCAGCGCGGGACAGCCAACCGGGGAGCTGTTTTTT	CASSAGQPTGELFF
TRBD2	TRBJ2-7	TRBV2	-	TGTGCCAGCAGTCTATCTAGCGGGGGGGCCTACGAGCAGTACTTC	CASSLSSGGAYEQYF
-	TRBJ2-2	TRBV5-1	-	TGCGCCAGCAGCTTGGGGGATACGAACACCGGGGAGCTGTTTTTT	CASSLGDTNTGELFF
-	TRBJ1-3	TRBV6-6	-	TGTGCCAGCAGCCCGTACCTTGGCGGCTCTGGAAACACCATATATTTT	CASSPYLGGSGNTIYF
-	TRBJ2-5	TRBV5-1	-	TGCGCCAGCAGCTTGATAGGGGGTGGGAAAGAGACCCAGTACTTC	CASSLIGGGKETQYF
-	TRBJ2-5	TRBV7-2	-	TGTGCCAGCAGCTTAGTCACAGGGCTTGGGGAGACCCAGTACTTC	CASSLVTGLGETQYF
TRBD2	TRBJ2-2	TRBV6-4	-	TGTGCCAGCAGTGACTCACGGGGGGGACGAAACACCGGGGAGCTGTTTTTT	CASSDSRGGRNTGELFF
-	TRBJ2-7	TRBV27	-	TGTGCCAGCAGCCGCGGGCCGCTCGTCGAGCAGTACTTC	CASSRGPLVEQYF
-	TRBJ2-3	TRBV2	-	TGTGCCAGCAGCAATAGCGGAGGGTCGACAGATACGCAGTATTTT	CASSNSGGSTDTQYF
-	TRBJ1-2	TRBV6-5	-	TGTGCCAGCAGTTACTTGGGACCGGATGCCTATGGCTACACCTTC	CASSYLGPDAYGYTF
-	TRBJ1-6	TRBV6-1	-	TGTGCCAGCAGTGAAGGGCAGGGATATTCACCCCTCCACTTT	CASSEGQGYSPLHF
TRBD1	TRBJ2-4	TRBV18	-	TGTGCCAGCTCAATGACAGGGGGTCAAAACATTCAGTACTTC	CASSMTGGQNIQYF
-	TRBJ1-5	TRBV2	-	TGTGCCAGCAGTGGGGGTGGCCAAAATCAGCCCCAGCATTTT	CASSGGGQNQPQHF
-	TRBJ1-2	TRBV6-5	-	TGTGCCAGCGGCAGGGCTCCCTATGGCTACACCTTC	CASGRAPYGYTF
-	TRBJ2-3	TRBV5-6	-	TGTGCCAGCAGCCCAAGGGGAACCCTCGGATATACGCAGTATTTT	CASSPRGTLGYTQYF
TRBD2	TRBJ2-7	TRBV15	-	TGTGCCACCAGCAGAGATGGCGGGAGGGACCCCCGGCAGTACTTC	CATSRDGGRDPRQYF
TRBD1	TRBJ2-2	TRBV2	-	TGTGCCAGCAGGCCGGGACAGGGTAACACCGGGGAGCTGTTTTTT	CASRPGQGNTGELFF
-	TRBJ2-7	TRBV15	-	TGTGCCACCAGCGCAGGAACCTACGAGCAGTACTTC	CATSAGTYEQYF
-	TRBJ2-2	TRBV7-3	once	TGTGCCAGCAGCCATTCAAGGGCCCCGAACACCGGGGAGCTGTTTTTT	CASSHSRAPNTGELFF
TRBD2	TRBJ2-1	TRBV6-1	-	TGTGCCAGCGCCAGACTAGCGGGAGGGCCGGGGGAGCAGTTCTTC	CASARLAGGPGEQFF
TRBD2	TRBJ2-1	TRBV2	-	TGTGCCAGCAGGCTAGCGGCTGTCGGCGGTGAGCAGTTCTTC	CASRLAAVGGEQFF
TRBD1	TRBJ1-1	TRBV6-5	-	TGTGCCAGCAGGTCCCCGACAGGGGGCTACACTGAAGCTTTCTTT	CASRSPTGGYTEAFF
TRBD1	TRBJ1-5	TRBV28	-	TGTGCCAGCAGAACCAGACAGGGGCCTAGCAATCAGCCCCAGCATTTT	CASRTRQGPSNQPQHF
-	TRBJ2-1	TRBV19	-	TGTGCCAGTAAAGGGCGTGAGCAGTTCTTC	CASKGREQFF
TRBD2	TRBJ2-7	TRBV5-1	-	TGCGCCAGCAGCCACCCGGGGACTAGCGGAGGGAGCTCCTACGAGCAGTACTTC	CASSHPGTSGGSSYEQYF
TRBD1	TRBJ2-3	TRBV19	-	TGTGCCAGTAGAAACAGGGGGGTCACAGATACGCAGTATTTT	CASRNRGVTDTQYF
-	TRBJ1-4	TRBV7-8	once	TGTGCCAGCAGCTTATTGGGACATATCGCAACTAATGAAAAACTGTTTTTT	CASSLLGHIATNEKLFF
-	TRBJ2-3	TRBV19	-	TGTGCCAGTAGTCGTCCGCCGGGGGGCACAGATACGCAGTATTTT	CASSRPPGGTDTQYF
-	TRBJ1-3	TRBV2	once	TGTGCCAGCAGTCGACAGGAGGGGAGCTCTGGAAACACCATATATTTT	CASSRQEGSSGNTIYF
-	TRBJ2-7	TRBV5-1	-	TGCGCCAGCAGCGATTTGGGGGGCGAGCAGTACTTC	CASSDLGGEQYF
TRBD1	TRBJ1-6	TRBV5-1	-	TGCGCCAGCAGCAACCGGGACAGGGGGGATTCACCCCTCCACTTT	CASSNRDRGDSPLHF